The 6 T cell receptor beta chains listed next were all sequenced from one sample in a study of blood T cell repertoires in COVID-19. Data came from immunoSEQ multiplex PCR; TCRdb stores just in-frame clones and leaves some out. The repertoire holds 40,000 or so clones, with over 75% as singletons. The sequencing input was peripheral blood. These receptors were taken from a man between 35 and 55 years old with active or convalescent COVID-19.

This chain links TRBV5-1 with TRBJ1-2, with no clear D. CDR1 is SGHRS, CDR2 YFSETQ, per germline. The CDR3 totals 14 residues. The V gene lost 7 bases and the J gene lost 4 bases, with 17 bases spanning the gap. The CDR3: CASRPGEVSYGYTF. The CDR3 nucleotides read TGCGCCAGCCGTCCGGGAGAGGTGAGCTATGGCTACACCTTC.

The chain carries TRBV18 and TRBJ1-5; TRBD1 aligns across 7 bases. Germline V gives CDR1 KGHSH, CDR2 LQKENI. The length of the CDR3 is 13 residues. Trimming at V came to 2 bases and at J to 6 bases, leaving 1 base not matched to a gene. CDR3 DNA sequence: TGTGCCAGCTCACCAGAGGGGGCTCAGCCCCAGCATTTT. It specifies CASSPEGAQPQHF. Filled out from reference TRBV18 and TRBJ1-5, the complete variable domain reads NAGVMQNPRHLVRRRGQEARLRCSPMKGHSHVYWYRQLPEEGLKFMVYLQKENIIDESGMPKERFSAEFPKEGPSILRIQQVVRGDSAAYFCASSPEGAQPQHFGDGTRLSIL.

This clone has a single count. The chain recombines TRBV10-3 with TRBJ1-2, with D possibly matching TRBD1 (6 bases). Germline V lookup: CDR1 ENHRY, CDR2 SYGVKD. CDR3 length: 16 amino acids. V was cut by 0 bases and J by 2 bases, with 13 bases left in between. The CDR3 nucleotides read TGTGCCATCAGTGAGTCACCCCAGGGGCGGAACTATGGCTACACCTTC. Protein: CAISESPQGRNYGYTF.

This chain links TRBV18 with TRBJ1-1, with a possible D match to TRBD1 (5 bases). CDR3 length equals 16 residues. The germline V gene has CDR1 KGHSH and CDR2 LQKENI. Trimming cost V 3 bases and J 1 base, with 15 bases left between them. In nucleotides, the CDR3 is TGTGCCAGCTCACCCCCCGGCGCGGGGACGAACACTGAAGCTTTCTTT. Protein sequence: CASSPPGAGTNTEAFF.

The rearrangement links TRBV28 to TRBJ1-6, with 7 nucleotides matching TRBD1. The CDR3 totals 15 residues. Germline CDR1 MDHEN, CDR2 SYDVKM. V lost 7 bases and J lost 8; bases outside the gene matches: 11. The CDR3 is CASTVPGQFYSPLHF. CDR3 coding DNA: TGTGCCAGCACGGTACCGGGACAGTTCTATTCACCCCTCCACTTT.

The gene calls are TRBV5-6 and TRBJ2-2; no reliable D call. Germline CDR1 SGHDT, CDR2 YYEEEE. The length of the CDR3 is 14 residues. Trimming took 1 base from V and 4 from J, leaving 8 bases between them. This chain's CDR3 is CASSLWFGTGELFF. The CDR3 nucleotides read TGTGCCAGCAGCTTGTGGTTCGGCACCGGGGAGCTGTTTTTT.